These T cell receptor beta chains were read from a single sample in a study of graft-versus-host responses after intestinal transplantation. This table comes from immunoSEQ multiplex PCR, and its TCRdb copy is limited to in-frame clones, with some not included. Of more than 30,000 clones in the sample, about 85% were seen once. The sample was ileum tissue, taken 204 days after intestinal transplant. Source of these receptors: a human patient who received an intestinal transplant, so some T cells may come from the graft donor. Each CDR3 is given with its conserved first and last residue. D genes are given only for firm matches. The size entry is marked missing in some rows and otherwise reads once, few, many or a size class.

abundance	v_gene	d_gene	j_gene	CDR3aa	CDR3nt
.	TRBV7-8	TRBD2	TRBJ2-1	CASSLARLSGSAYNEQFF	TGTGCCAGCAGCTTAGCACGACTAAGCGGGAGCGCCTACAATGAGCAGTTCTTC
.	TRBV11-1	.	TRBJ2-2	CASSSRGTLNTGELFF	TGTGCCAGCAGCTCCCGGGGGACTCTCAACACCGGGGAGCTGTTTTTT
.	TRBV7-9	.	TRBJ2-7	CASSPMGKEISYEQYF	TGTGCCAGCAGCCCCATGGGTAAGGAGATCTCCTACGAGCAGTACTTC
.	TRBV18	TRBD1	TRBJ1-2	CASSPWDRVAYGYTF	TGTGCCAGCTCACCGTGGGACAGGGTGGCGTATGGCTACACCTTC
.	TRBV21-1	.	TRBJ1-2	CASIGGVCYGYTF	TGTGCCAGCATCGGGGGAGTCTGCTATGGCTACACCTTC
.	TRBV12-5	.	TRBJ1-1	CASMDGSDYTEAFF	TGTGCCTCGATGGACGGGAGCGACTACACTGAAGCTTTCTTT
.	TRBV29-1	.	TRBJ2-7	CSVTSGELTRHGYEQYF	TGCAGCGTTACTTCAGGGGAATTAACTCGACATGGATACGAGCAGTACTTC
.	TRBV10-3	TRBD1	TRBJ1-3	CAIRMNPGQGHGNTIYF	TGTGCCATCAGAATGAATCCGGGACAGGGTCATGGAAACACCATATATTTT
.	TRBV6-1	TRBD1	TRBJ2-7	CASSGGTGQTQYF	TGTGCCAGCAGTGGCGGGACAGGCCAAACGCAGTACTTC
.	TRBV5-1	.	TRBJ2-5	CASSFTSSGETQYF	TGCGCCAGCAGCTTTACTAGCTCCGGAGAGACCCAGTACTTC
.	TRBV6-6	TRBD1	TRBJ2-3	CASRTGQPSTDTQYF	TGTGCCAGCAGGACGGGACAGCCTAGCACAGATACGCAGTATTTT
.	TRBV7-9	.	TRBJ2-3	CASSFRGGLSTDTQYF	TGTGCCAGCAGCTTCCGCGGGGGCCTTTCCACAGATACGCAGTATTTT
.	TRBV18	.	TRBJ1-3	CASSPPTGSAGNTIYF	TGTGCCAGCTCACCACCGACTGGATCCGCTGGAAACACCATATATTTT
.	TRBV18	.	TRBJ2-3	CASSPLGESTDTQYF	TGTGCCAGCTCACCCTTAGGTGAGAGCACAGATACGCAGTATTTT
.	TRBV5-1	.	TRBJ1-1	CASSFPGPEAFF	TGCGCCAGCAGCTTCCCGGGTCCCGAAGCTTTCTTT
.	TRBV27	.	TRBJ1-2	CASRDRWTDGYTF	TGTGCCAGCAGGGATAGATGGACGGATGGCTACACCTTC
.	TRBV5-6	.	TRBJ2-7	CASSFLRGGRGSYEQYF	TGTGCCAGCAGCTTTTTGAGGGGGGGTAGGGGTTCCTACGAGCAGTACTTC
.	TRBV6-5	.	TRBJ2-3	CASSYSPGSDTQYF	TGTGCCAGCAGTTACTCGCCGGGGTCAGATACGCAGTATTTT
.	TRBV2	.	TRBJ2-1	CASRSTYNEQFF	TGTGCCAGCCGCAGCACCTACAATGAGCAGTTCTTC
.	TRBV6-6	.	TRBJ1-1	CASSPGTSYTEAFF	TGTGCCAGCAGTCCCGGGACATCTTACACTGAAGCTTTCTTT
.	TRBV2	.	TRBJ1-6	CASSEGFLRPLHF	TGTGCCAGCAGTGAGGGATTCTTGAGACCCCTCCACTTT
.	TRBV19	.	TRBJ1-1	CASSMGGWTEAFF	TGTGCCAGTAGTATGGGCGGGTGGACTGAAGCTTTCTTT
.	TRBV9	TRBD2	TRBJ2-3	CASSVVTSVSDTQYF	TGTGCCAGCAGCGTAGTAACTAGCGTGTCAGATACGCAGTATTTT
.	TRBV7-9	TRBD1	TRBJ2-2	CASSLGVTDRGRGGELFF	TGTGCCAGCAGCTTGGGGGTAACCGACAGGGGGCGCGGCGGGGAGCTGTTTTTT
.	TRBV29-1	.	TRBJ1-6	CSVDGGSSYNSPLHF	TGCAGCGTGGATGGAGGGAGCTCCTATAATTCACCCCTCCACTTT
once	TRBV11-2	.	TRBJ2-7	CASSLDQVYEQYF	TGTGCCAGCAGCTTAGATCAGGTCTACGAGCAGTACTTC
.	TRBV5-1	.	TRBJ2-7	CASSPTGKRYEQYF	TGCGCCAGCAGCCCTACAGGGAAGCGCTACGAGCAGTACTTC
once	TRBV29-1	.	TRBJ1-1	CSVVARGWDTEAFF	TGCAGCGTTGTCGCCAGAGGCTGGGACACTGAAGCTTTCTTT
.	TRBV28	.	TRBJ2-7	CASSWAGTPYEQYF	TGTGCCAGCAGTTGGGCCGGGACCCCATACGAGCAGTACTTC
.	TRBV6-1	.	TRBJ2-5	CASSEFGGRETQYF	TGTGCCAGCAGTGAATTTGGGGGGCGAGAGACCCAGTACTTC
.	TRBV27	.	TRBJ2-7	CASSWGGSVHYEQYF	TGTGCCAGCAGTTGGGGAGGTTCCGTACACTACGAGCAGTACTTC
.	TRBV5-1	TRBD1	TRBJ2-7	CASSPGQYYEQYF	TGCGCCAGCAGCCCGGGACAGTACTACGAGCAGTACTTC
.	TRBV6-1	.	TRBJ2-3	CASSEARAGRIDTQYF	TGTGCCAGCAGTGAAGCGCGGGCGGGGCGCATAGATACGCAGTATTTT
.	TRBV5-1	TRBD1	TRBJ2-7	CASSSQGALDEQYF	TGCGCCAGCAGCTCACAGGGGGCTTTAGACGAGCAGTACTTC
once	TRBV28	.	TRBJ1-1	CASSLLSGTEAFF	TGTGCCAGCAGTTTATTGTCCGGCACTGAAGCTTTCTTT
.	TRBV28	.	TRBJ1-5	CASTLVGGFQPQHF	TGTGCCAGCACCCTAGTGGGGGGGTTTCAGCCCCAGCATTTT
.	TRBV7-9	.	TRBJ2-1	CASSLALALNNEQFF	TGTGCCAGCAGCTTAGCACTAGCCCTGAACAATGAGCAGTTCTTC
.	TRBV21-1	.	TRBJ2-3	CASSKGGGTKTDTQYF	TGTGCCAGCAGCAAAGGGGGGGGGACCAAGACAGATACGCAGTATTTT
.	TRBV5-4	TRBD2	TRBJ2-3	CASSPTSGSDTQYF	TGTGCCAGCAGCCCGACTAGCGGGAGCGATACGCAGTATTTT
.	TRBV2	.	TRBJ1-5	CASTERQLNQPQHF	TGTGCCAGCACCGAACGGCAGCTTAATCAGCCCCAGCATTTT
.	TRBV5-6	.	TRBJ2-6	CASSLGGYVLTF	TGTGCCAGCAGCTTGGGCGGCTACGTCCTGACTTTC
.	TRBV6-1	TRBD2	TRBJ2-1	CASNWFLAGYNEQFF	TGTGCCAGCAACTGGTTTCTAGCGGGGTACAATGAGCAGTTCTTC
once	TRBV2	TRBD2	TRBJ2-5	CASSRASGGSGETQYF	TGTGCCAGCAGCAGGGCTAGCGGGGGGTCGGGCGAGACCCAGTACTTC
.	TRBV27	.	TRBJ1-6	CASSFLGSYNSPLHF	TGTGCCAGCAGTTTCCTGGGCTCCTATAATTCCCCCCTCCACTTT
.	TRBV7-3	.	TRBJ2-3	CASSLSGTDTQYF	TGTGCCAGCAGCTTATCCGGCACAGATACGCAGTATTTT
.	TRBV7-2	.	TRBJ1-4	CASSLVPGEKLFF	TGTGCCAGCAGCTTAGTTCCAGGAGAAAAACTGTTTTTT
.	TRBV11-2	TRBD2	TRBJ2-3	CACRLAGGLTDTQYF	TGTGCCTGCAGGCTAGCGGGGGGACTCACAGATACGCAGTATTTT
.	TRBV28	.	TRBJ1-6	CASTIGAFHSPLHF	TGTGCCAGCACCATTGGGGCGTTCCATTCACCCCTCCACTTT
.	TRBV27	TRBD1	TRBJ1-2	CASSLSPGGFYGYTF	TGTGCCAGCAGTTTATCGCCAGGGGGGTTCTATGGCTACACCTTC
.	TRBV5-1	.	TRBJ2-3	CASSLGDTQYF	TGCGCCAGCAGCTTGGGGGATACGCAGTATTTT
.	TRBV2	.	TRBJ2-7	CASSVGEQYF	TGTGCCAGCAGTGTGGGGGAGCAGTACTTC
.	TRBV6-1	TRBD1	TRBJ2-7	CAISGTGFHEQYF	TGTGCCATCTCCGGGACAGGGTTCCACGAGCAGTACTTC
.	TRBV4-1	TRBD1	TRBJ2-2	CASSTRRQGSGELFF	TGCGCCAGCAGCACCCGAAGACAGGGGTCCGGGGAGCTGTTTTTT
.	TRBV5-1	.	TRBJ2-7	CAAQVRGRDSHF	TGCGCCGCACAAGTAAGGGGGCGGGACTCCCATTTC
.	TRBV6-5	.	TRBJ2-7	CASSYSNTAWEQYF	TGTGCCAGCAGTTACTCGAATACCGCTTGGGAGCAGTACTTC
once	TRBV7-6	.	TRBJ2-7	CASSPLSRATYEQYF	TGTGCCAGCAGCCCGCTAAGCAGGGCCACCTACGAGCAGTACTTC
few	TRBV5-1	TRBD1	TRBJ2-7	CASSAQGAQRNEQYF	TGCGCCAGCAGCGCGCAGGGGGCGCAAAGAAACGAGCAGTACTTC
.	TRBV4-2	.	TRBJ2-7	CASSHTGQTYEQYF	TGTGCCAGCAGCCATACGGGGCAAACCTACGAGCAGTACTTC
.	TRBV6-1	.	TRBJ1-2	CASSDRYYTF	TGTGCCAGCAGTGATAGGTACTACACCTTC